This passage covers 9 T cell receptor beta chains from one sample sequenced in a study of neurological immune-mediated disorders. TCRdb processed the 5' RACE reads anew with MiXCR; each CDR3 protein has one entry. The table lists over 15,000 distinct CDR3 sequences, approximately 26% of them singletons. Sequencing was carried out using PBMCs. These receptors were obtained from a man aged 45-60 years with HTLV-1-associated myelopathy (HAM/TSP).

This clonotype was detected a few times. The chain couples TRBV11-3 to TRBJ2-7; 7 nucleotides align to TRBD1. The V gene's germline CDR1 is SGHNT and CDR2 YENEEA. J gave up 3 bases and V 6 bases, and 8 bases lay outside the gene matches. The CDR3 length is 14 residues. For the CDR3, the DNA is TGTGCCAGCAGTTCCGGGACAGCCGGCTACGAGCAGTACTTC. It encodes CASSSGTAGYEQYF.

This clonotype was detected only a few times. The chain has TRBV28 and TRBJ2-1, with TRBD2 matching over 8 bases. Germline V gene data show CDR1 as MDHEN and CDR2 as SYDVKM. The CDR3 is 14 amino acids. The ends lost 6 bases at V and 6 bases at J; junction bases unmatched: 7. The DNA of the CDR3 is TGTGCCAGCAGCCCCGGGGGGGGTGGCAATGAGCAGTTCTTC. Its protein is CASSPGGGGNEQFF.

By share of the sample, this clonotype is medium-sized. The chain has TRBV20-1 and TRBJ2-3, with D perhaps matching TRBD2 (5 bases). From germline, CDR1 is DFQATT and CDR2 SNEGSKA (reference sequence). Trimming cost V 0 bases and J 1 base, with 11 bases left between them. CDR3 size: 15 residues. The CDR3 sequence: CSARDEGSGTDTQYF. The DNA for the CDR3 is TGCAGTGCTAGAGATGAGGGATCAGGCACAGATACGCAGTATTTT.

This clonotype has just a few counts. This sequence joins TRBV5-1 and TRBJ2-3; TRBD2 agrees at 12 bases. The CDR3 extends over 14 amino acids. V gave up 4 bases and J gave up 5 bases; unmatched junction bases: 2. Looked up from germline, CDR1 is SGHRS and CDR2 is YFSETQ. In nucleotides, the CDR3 is TGCGCCAGCAGCCCGGGACTAGCGGGAGATACGCAGTATTTT. Amino acid sequence: CASSPGLAGDTQYF.

Many counts were recorded for this clonotype. V gene TRBV20-1 combines with J gene TRBJ2-1, with 8 bases matching TRBD1. V lost 3 bases and J lost 5; bases outside the gene matches: 6. Germline loops: CDR1 DFQATT, CDR2 SNEGSKA (reference sequence). This CDR3 spans 14 amino acids. CDR3 in DNA: TGCAGTGCTAGGGGACAGGTAGGGAACAATGAGCAGTTCTTC. Protein sequence: CSARGQVGNNEQFF.

This clonotype was observed at least ten times. The chain is built from TRBV5-6 and TRBJ1-5; TRBD1 is a possible D gene (6 bases). The CDR3 has 12 residues. The V gene's germline CDR1 is SGHDT and CDR2 YYEEEE. V was cut by 4 bases and J by 7 bases, with 9 bases left in between. The CDR3 nucleotides are TGTGCCAGCAGCATACAGGGCCAGCCCCAGCATTTT. This codes for CASSIQGQPQHF.

The rearrangement uses TRBV7-9 and TRBJ1-3, with TRBD1 identical over 8 bases. From germline, CDR1 is SEHNR and CDR2 FQNEAQ (reference sequence). CDR3 length equals 15 residues. V lost 5 bases, J lost 4 bases, and 7 bases stayed unmatched. CDR3 residues: CASSPGGVDGNTIYF. The CDR3, as DNA: TGTGCCAGCAGCCCAGGGGGCGTAGACGGAAACACCATATATTTT.

J is TRBJ2-7 and V is TRBV25-1; 8 bases are a match to TRBD1. V shed 6 bases and J 7 bases; nucleotides not matched to a gene: 11. The CDR3 runs 14 residues. Germline V lookup: CDR1 MGHDK, CDR2 SYGVNS. CDR3 in amino acids: CASRPDRETGEQYF. CDR3 nucleotides: TGTGCCAGCAGACCGGACAGGGAAACTGGGGAGCAGTACTTC.

The rearrangement uses TRBV5-5 and TRBJ1-1; D is perhaps TRBD1 (5 bases). Germline V gene data show CDR1 as SGHKS and CDR2 as YYEKEE (reference sequence). The CDR3 is 17 amino acids. V was trimmed by 4 bases and J by 0 bases, leaving 19 bases between them. This CDR3 reads CASSLVGTGTMNTEAFF. CDR3 nucleotides: TGTGCCAGCAGCCTTGTTGGTACAGGCACCATGAACACTGAAGCTTTCTTT.